This passage covers 21 T cell receptor beta chains from one sample sequenced in a study of blood T cell repertoires in COVID-19. The repertoire was sequenced with immunoSEQ multiplex PCR; TCRdb's copy has only in-frame clones and lacks some. The sample holds under 300,000 clones, around nine tenths seen once. The sequencing sample was made of PBMCs or T cells enriched from blood (not recorded which). The origin of the receptors is a woman between 45 and 65 years old who had recovered from COVID-19.

This rearrangement joins TRBV27 to TRBJ1-1; D is unclear. Trimming shortened V by 6 bases and J by 2 bases, and 10 bases separated the two germline ends. The CDR3 has 13 residues. The germline V gene encodes CDR1 MNHEY and CDR2 SMNVEV (reference sequence). CDR3 sequence (DNA): TGTGCCAGCAGAGGCTCGGGAAACACTGAAGCTTTCTTT. It codes for CASRGSGNTEAFF.

This sequence joins TRBV10-1 and TRBJ2-1; 8 positions match TRBD2. Germline V gene lookup returns CDR1 WNHNN and CDR2 SYGVQD (reference sequence). V lost 6 bases and J lost 7; bases outside the gene matches: 14. The CDR3 is 16 residues long. Here the CDR3 DNA reads TGCGCCAGCAGGGGTCCCCTACGAGCGGGAGCAAATGAGCAGTTCTTC. Translation: CASRGPLRAGANEQFF.

About this clone: Other DNA sequences within the sample encode an identical CDR3. V gene TRBV19 combines with J gene TRBJ1-5; no reliable D call. CDR1 is LNHDA and CDR2 is SQIVND in the germline V gene (reference sequence). V lost 0 bases and J 1 base, leaving 4 bases between the germline ends. The CDR3 extends over 14 amino acids. CDR3: CASSIDRSNQPQHF. CDR3 in DNA: TGTGCCAGTAGTATAGACAGGAGCAATCAGCCCCAGCATTTT.

This clone was observed once. V and J are TRBV18 and TRBJ1-5, with 7 bases identical to TRBD1. This CDR3 is 18 amino acids long. Germline assignment: CDR1 KGHSH and CDR2 LQKENI. V shed 8 bases and J 4 bases; nucleotides not matched to a gene: 20. CDR3 protein: CASPKPHYQGDRNQPQHF. The CDR3 coding sequence is TGTGCCAGCCCGAAACCCCACTACCAGGGGGATAGGAATCAGCCCCAGCATTTT.

The chain has TRBV10-3 and TRBJ2-1, with 10 nucleotides matching TRBD2. Losses at the gene ends were 6 bases for V and 1 base for J; bases not matched to a gene: 9. The CDR3 consists of 17 residues. Germline V gives CDR1 ENHRY, CDR2 SYGVKD. CDR3 amino acids: CAIRTHVTSGSYNEQFF. The CDR3 DNA reads TGTGCCATCAGAACGCACGTGACTAGCGGGTCCTACAATGAGCAGTTCTTC.

The count of this clone is one. The chain is built from TRBV7-8 and TRBJ2-1; 13 bases are shared with TRBD2. Trimming cost V 3 bases and J 4 bases; bases outside gene matches: 12. The germline V gene encodes CDR1 SGHVS and CDR2 FQNEAQ. CDR3 size: 19 residues. CDR3 protein: CASSLINGLAGVMYNEQFF. The CDR3 DNA sequence: TGTGCCAGCAGCTTGATCAACGGACTAGCGGGAGTTATGTACAATGAGCAGTTCTTC.

In DNA, the CDR3 is TGTGCCAGCAGCTTATTTGACAGATACACTGAAGCTTTCTTT. This gives the protein CASSLFDRYTEAFF. The chain joins TRBV13 to TRBJ1-1, with a weak D call TRBD1 (5 bases). Trimming left V 2 bases short and J 3 bases short, with 10 bases between. CDR1 and CDR2 from the germline V gene are PRHDT and FYEKMQ (reference sequence). The CDR3 consists of 14 residues.

The V gene is TRBV6-2 or TRBV6-3, the J gene TRBJ2-7, with D perhaps matching TRBD2 (6 bases). Trimming removed 3 bases at V and 1 base at J, with 16 bases between. The CDR3 is 16 residues long. The germline V gene has CDR1 MNHEY and CDR2 SVGEGT. The CDR3 is CASSYASSGTSYEQYF. In DNA form, the CDR3 reads TGTGCCAGCAGTTATGCTTCTTCAGGGACTTCCTACGAGCAGTACTTC.

The V and J genes are TRBV2 and TRBJ2-1; 7 bases fit TRBD1. Germline CDR1 SNHLY, CDR2 FYNNEI. CDR3 size: 14 residues. Trimming took 6 bases from V and 4 from J; bases not matched to a gene: 6. The CDR3 DNA reads as TGTGCCAGCAGCCAATGGACAGGTTACAATGAGCAGTTCTTC. Residues: CASSQWTGYNEQFF.

V usage is TRBV29-1 and J usage is TRBJ2-5, with D perhaps matching TRBD2 (5 bases). CDR3 length: 12 residues. The germline gives CDR1 SQVTM, CDR2 ANQGSEA. Trimming pared 6 bases from V and 5 bases from J, leaving 13 bases between. The CDR3 sequence: CSVGARGETQYF. CDR3 bases: TGCAGCGTGGGTGCCCGCGGGGAGACCCAGTACTTC. The variable domain in full, with the rest retrieved from reference TRBV29-1 and TRBJ2-5, is SAVISQKPSRDICQRGTSLTIQCQVDSQVTMMFWYRQQPGQSLTLIATANQGSEATYESGFVIDKFPISRPNLTFSTLTVSNMSPEDSSIYLCSVGARGETQYFGPGTRLLVL.

The chain is built from TRBV3-1 (or the pseudogene TRBV3-2) and TRBJ2-1; 10 positions match TRBD2. Unmatched junction bases numbered 1, after V lost 4 bases and J lost 4 bases. The germline V gene encodes CDR1 LGHDT and CDR2 YNNKEL (reference sequence). The CDR3 has 14 amino acids. DNA for the CDR3: TGTGCCAGCAGCCTGACTAGCGGGTACAATGAGCAGTTCTTC. This gives the protein CASSLTSGYNEQFF.

The gene calls are TRBV18 and TRBJ2-1; D gene uncertain. Trimming removed 2 bases from V and 0 bases from J, with 5 bases in between. Looked up from germline, CDR1 is KGHSH and CDR2 is LQKENI. The CDR3 runs 14 residues. The CDR3 is CASSPSGSYNEQFF. Here the CDR3 DNA reads TGTGCCAGCTCACCATCGGGCTCCTACAATGAGCAGTTCTTC.

This clone was counted only a few times. This chain connects TRBV3-1 (or the pseudogene TRBV3-2) to TRBJ2-2, with TRBD2 matching over 9 bases. V lost 10 bases, J lost 6 bases, and 15 bases stayed unmatched. Per the germline V gene, CDR1 is LGHDT and CDR2 is YNNKEL (reference sequence). The length of the CDR3 is 16 residues. This chain's CDR3 is CATSAIAGVGAGELFF. The CDR3 DNA sequence: TGTGCCACCTCCGCGATAGCGGGAGTGGGCGCCGGGGAGCTGTTTTTT.

The CDR3 here is CASSYALEAFF. Here the CDR3 DNA reads TGTGCCAGCAGTTACGCGCTGGAAGCTTTCTTT. The V gene is TRBV6-6, the J gene TRBJ1-1; D remains unclear. V shed 2 bases and J shed 8 bases, with 6 bases lying between them. Germline CDR1 and CDR2: MNHNY and SVGAGI (reference sequence). This CDR3 has 11 amino acids.

The chain carries TRBV27 and TRBJ1-1, with 10 bases matching TRBD1. V shed 3 bases, J shed 8 bases, and the junction held 12 bases outside the gene matches. CDR1 MNHEY and CDR2 SMNVEV come from the germline V gene (reference sequence). There are 16 residues in the CDR3. The chain's CDR3 is CASSFKSGTGAGEAFF. In DNA, the CDR3 is TGTGCCAGCAGTTTCAAGTCCGGGACAGGGGCAGGAGAAGCTTTCTTT.

V and J are TRBV1 and TRBJ2-1; the table calls TRBD2, which could not be checked here. TRBV1 is a pseudogene segment. The CDR3 is 16 residues long. This CDR3 reads CTSSPPEGSGDNEQFF. CDR3 DNA sequence: TGCACCAGCAGCCCCCCCGAGGGTAGCGGGGACAATGAGCAGTTCTTC.

This rearrangement joins TRBV18 to TRBJ1-5; the D gene is possibly TRBD1 (6 bases). This CDR3 comprises 14 residues. CDR1 KGHSH and CDR2 LQKENI come from the germline V gene. Trimming took off 4 bases at V and 8 bases at J, with 15 bases between the two ends. Here the CDR3 DNA reads TGTGCCAGCTCACGGCCAGGGGATTTAGAGCCCCAGCATTTT. It encodes CASSRPGDLEPQHF.

This chain joins TRBV15 and TRBJ1-5; TRBD1 matches at 9 bases. Germline CDR1 LNHNV, CDR2 YYDKDF (reference sequence). This CDR3 is 17 amino acids long. J gave up 2 bases and V 1 base, and 6 bases lay outside the gene matches. The CDR3 DNA is TGTGCCACCAGCAGAGGTACCACAGGGGGCGGCAATCAGCCCCAGCATTTT. Translation: CATSRGTTGGGNQPQHF.

The chain has TRBV27 and TRBJ1-5, with a tentative D call TRBD1 (5 bases). Germline loops: CDR1 MNHEY, CDR2 SMNVEV (reference sequence). Trimming stripped 6 bases from V and 7 bases from J, with 13 bases between. There are 13 residues in the CDR3. The CDR3 is CASRGSGGQPQHF. CDR3 nucleotide sequence: TGTGCCAGCAGGGGAAGCGGGGGGCAGCCCCAGCATTTT.

V gene TRBV30 combines with J gene TRBJ1-1; D is unresolved. The germline V gene has CDR1 GTSNPN and CDR2 SVGIG (reference sequence). V gave up 3 bases and J gave up 4 bases, with 9 bases separating them. This CDR3 has 12 amino acids. The CDR3 reads CAWRMGVTEAFF. CDR3 coding DNA: TGTGCCTGGAGAATGGGAGTCACTGAAGCTTTCTTT.

In this sample, this clone turned up a few times. The rearrangement uses TRBV7-2 and TRBJ2-7; 13 nucleotides agree with TRBD2. V dropped 2 bases and J dropped 5; count of bases not matched to a gene: 6. This CDR3 contains 16 residues. Germline V gene data show CDR1 as SGHTA and CDR2 as FQGNSA. The CDR3 loop is CASSLPGLAGVHEQYF. CDR3 nucleotides: TGTGCCAGCAGCTTACCCGGACTAGCGGGAGTTCACGAGCAGTACTTC.